A single sample gave rise to the 7 T cell receptor beta chains below, sequenced in a study of CD8 T cells in Susac syndrome. RNA in amounts of roughly 0.5 to 1 ug was reverse transcribed with random hexamers. Each CDR3 protein is one row after TCRdb ran MiXCR on the immunoSEQ multiplex PCR reads. The sample includes about 120,000 distinct CDR3 sequences, approximately 96% of them seen just once. Material: CD4+ T cells from PBMCs. The origin of the receptors is a human donor with Susac syndrome.

J is TRBJ2-1 and V is TRBV15; no clear D. Trimming left V 0 bases short and J 6 bases short, with 9 bases between. CDR3 length equals 14 residues. Germline values: CDR1 LNHNV, CDR2 YYDKDF (reference sequence). The CDR3 region is CATSRDQLVNEQFF. CDR3 sequence (DNA): TGTGCCACCAGCAGAGATCAGCTTGTCAATGAGCAGTTCTTC.

This chain links TRBV7-2 with TRBJ2-3, with TRBD1 identical over 7 bases. Trimming at V came to 5 bases and at J to 5 bases, leaving 13 bases not matched to a gene. This CDR3 region has 16 residues. The germline V gene has CDR1 SGHTA and CDR2 FQGNSA. The CDR3 spells CASSIRTGAVQDTQYF. Here the CDR3 DNA reads TGTGCCAGCAGCATCCGAACAGGGGCGGTGCAAGATACGCAGTATTTT.

This chain connects TRBV27 to TRBJ1-5; TRBD1 matches 7 bases. The length of the CDR3 is 13 residues. Trimming removed 6 bases from V and 6 bases from J; junction bases left unmatched: 5. Germline lookup yields CDR1 MNHEY and CDR2 SMNVEV (reference sequence). The CDR3 sequence: CASSIHRGQPQHF. In nucleotides, the CDR3 is TGTGCCAGCAGCATCCACAGGGGTCAGCCCCAGCATTTT.

The V gene is TRBV25-1, the J gene TRBJ1-1; possible D gene TRBD1, 6 bases. The germline V gene encodes CDR1 MGHDK and CDR2 SYGVNS. The CDR3 is 16 residues long. The germline V and J ends were trimmed by 5 bases and 0 bases, with 16 bases remaining between them. This CDR3 is CASSQAGQGMNTEAFF. The DNA of the CDR3 is TGTGCCAGCAGTCAGGCGGGTCAGGGGATGAACACTGAAGCTTTCTTT.

The chain is built from TRBV28 and TRBJ2-7; the match to TRBD1 covers 8 bases. Germline CDR1 MDHEN, CDR2 SYDVKM. Trimming took 4 bases from V and 2 from J; bases not matched to a gene: 10. This CDR3 has 16 amino acids. CDR3 in DNA: TGTGCCAGCAGTTCGACCGGGACAGGCCGTACCTACGAGCAGTACTTC. Translation gives CASSSTGTGRTYEQYF.

CDR3 loop: CASSQGTDSSYEQYF. The CDR3 DNA follows: TGCGCCAGCAGCCAGGGGACGGACTCCTCCTACGAGCAGTACTTC. The chain joins TRBV4-1 to TRBJ2-7; D tentatively reads TRBD1 or TRBD2 (5 bases each). V was cut by 3 bases and J by 0 bases, with 12 bases left in between. The length of the CDR3 is 15 residues. Germline CDR1 and CDR2: MGHRA and YSYEKL.

This clonotype was observed a single time. In DNA, the CDR3 is TGTGCCAGCAGCCAAGCCCGGGGGGGCTCCTACAATGAGCAGTTCTTC. Encoded protein: CASSQARGGSYNEQFF. This chain joins TRBV4-2 and TRBJ2-1, with 8 bases aligning to TRBD2. The germline gives CDR1 LGHNA, CDR2 YNFKEQ. CDR3 size: 16 residues. J gave up 0 bases and V 1 base, and 2 bases lay outside the gene matches.